Below are 16 T cell receptor beta chains sequenced from a single sample in a study of blood T cell repertoires in COVID-19. Only in-frame clones appear in the TCRdb table, and some are missing; sequencing was by immunoSEQ multiplex PCR. The profile covers about 140,000 clones, with 88% appearing a single time and 28% taken by the ten largest. Input material: peripheral blood. Receptors were obtained from a human donor in a cohort sampled during active COVID-19.

This sequence joins TRBV11-2 and TRBJ2-2; possible D gene TRBD2, 6 bases. This CDR3 contains 17 residues. Trimming cost V 5 bases and J 1 base, with 17 bases left between them. CDR1 is SGHAT, CDR2 FQNNGV, per germline. The CDR3 sequence is CASSLMPGLMNTGELFF. The CDR3 DNA sequence: TGTGCCAGCAGCCTGATGCCGGGACTCATGAACACCGGGGAGCTGTTTTTT.

The chain recombines TRBV15 with TRBJ1-5, with a weak D call TRBD1 (6 bases). CDR3 length equals 16 residues. The ends were cut back, 0 bases at V and 6 bases at J, with 15 bases in the middle. Germline assignment: CDR1 LNHNV and CDR2 YYDKDF (reference sequence). The CDR3 DNA sequence: TGTGCCACCAGCAGAGATCCAGGGGAAGTGGTTCAGCCCCAGCATTTT. Amino acid sequence: CATSRDPGEVVQPQHF.

This sequence joins TRBV4-3 and TRBJ1-6; maybe TRBD1 (5 bases). Germline CDR1 and CDR2: LGHNA and YSLEER. The CDR3 is 14 amino acids. Trimming took off 4 bases at V and 6 bases at J, with 10 bases between the two ends. The CDR3 region has the DNA TGCGCCAGCAGCCGCCAGGGATCTAATTCACCCCTCCACTTT. As protein: CASSRQGSNSPLHF.

This chain connects TRBV2 to TRBJ2-5; 9 bases line up with TRBD2. The V and J ends lost 4 bases and 5 bases, in that order; junction bases with no gene match: 8. The length of the CDR3 is 15 residues. Germline CDR1 reads SNHLY; CDR2 reads FYNNEI. CDR3 coding DNA: TGTGCCAGCAGTGGGAGCGGGGGGCGGCAGGAGACCCAGTACTTC. Protein sequence: CASSGSGGRQETQYF.

Only one count was recorded for this clone. The chain couples TRBV9 to TRBJ1-2, with 8 bases matching TRBD1. Germline lookup yields CDR1 SGDLS and CDR2 YYNGEE. The CDR3 totals 14 residues. Losses at the gene ends were 2 bases for V and 7 bases for J; bases not matched to a gene: 7. For the CDR3, the DNA is TGTGCCAGCAGCGTGGGCCAGGGGGCGATTGGCTACACCTTC. Translated, it gives CASSVGQGAIGYTF.

In the case of this clone: The sample has other DNA sequences that encode this CDR3 too. The V gene is TRBV7-3, the J gene TRBJ2-1; 11 positions agree with TRBD2. With V trimmed by 2 bases and J by 4 bases, 1 base remained unmatched. This CDR3 is built from 15 residues. Germline lookup yields CDR1 SGHTA and CDR2 FQGTGA. This chain's CDR3 is CASSLLAGGYNEQFF. The DNA for the CDR3 is TGTGCCAGCAGCTTACTAGCGGGGGGATACAATGAGCAGTTCTTC.

This clone is a singleton in its sample. Other DNA sequences from this sample encode an identical CDR3 as well. The CDR3 DNA follows: TGTGCCAGCAGTTACTCGGGGGGAGGAGAGACCCAGTACTTC. It codes for CASSYSGGGETQYF. V is TRBV6-2 or TRBV6-3 and J is TRBJ2-5; TRBD2 is a possible D gene (6 bases). CDR1 is MNHEY and CDR2 is SVGEGT in the germline V gene. This CDR3 contains 14 residues. V lost 0 bases, J lost 4 bases, and 9 bases lay in between.

The rearrangement links TRBV3-1 (or the pseudogene TRBV3-2) to TRBJ1-5, with a tentative D call TRBD1 (6 bases). The CDR3 spans 14 residues. Germline CDR1 and CDR2: LGHDT and YNNKEL (reference sequence). Trimming left V 5 bases short and J 3 bases short, with 11 bases between. The CDR3 region has the DNA TGTGCCAGCAGCTACGGACAGCCCAATCAGCCCCAGCATTTT. It codes for CASSYGQPNQPQHF.

This chain joins TRBV6-5 and TRBJ2-3; D might be TRBD2 (6 bases). This CDR3 is 14 amino acids long. V dropped 6 bases and J dropped 2 bases, with 12 bases sitting between them. CDR1 MNHEY and CDR2 SVGAGI come from the germline V gene. Here the CDR3 DNA reads TGTGCCAGCAGACAGGCGGGGCCCACAGATACGCAGTATTTT. Residues: CASRQAGPTDTQYF.

This clone was recorded once. The CDR3 loop reads CASSLFGGSAGGMTEAFF. DNA of the CDR3: TGTGCCAGCAGCTTATTTGGAGGGTCGGCAGGGGGGATGACTGAAGCTTTCTTT. The genes are TRBV7-2 and TRBJ1-1, with 7 bases lining up with TRBD1. V was clipped by 2 bases and J by 5 bases; unmatched bases: 17. Germline lookup yields CDR1 SGHTA and CDR2 FQGNSA. The CDR3 runs to 18 residues. The full variable domain, in which reference TRBV7-2 and TRBJ1-1 provide the parts outside the CDR3, is GAGVSQSPSNKVTEKGKDVELRCDPISGHTALYWYRQSLGQGLEFLIYFQGNSAPDKSGLPSDRFSAERTGGSVSTLTIQRTQQEDSAVYLCASSLFGGSAGGMTEAFFGQGTRLTVV.

The chain couples TRBV6-2 or TRBV6-3 to TRBJ2-2; no firm D call. Germline CDR1 and CDR2: MNHEY and SVGEGT. The CDR3 loop spans 13 amino acids. V shed 1 base and J shed 7 bases, with 7 bases lying between them. CDR3 nucleotides: TGTGCCAGCAGTTACTACCAGCGCGGGGAGCTGTTTTTT. As protein: CASSYYQRGELFF.

This clone has just a few counts. The chain uses TRBV18 and TRBJ1-4; D is perhaps TRBD1 (5 bases). The CDR3 has 15 residues. Germline V gene sequence: CDR1 KGHSH, CDR2 LQKENI. Between the trimmed V and J ends, which lost 3 bases and 3 bases, there was a span of 11 bases. This chain's CDR3 is CASSPGEGPNEKLFF. In DNA, the CDR3 is TGTGCCAGCTCACCGGGGGAGGGCCCTAATGAAAAACTGTTTTTT.

The gene calls are TRBV7-2 and TRBJ2-3; a possible D gene is TRBD1 (6 bases). The CDR3 is made up of 13 amino acids. Germline V lookup: CDR1 SGHTA, CDR2 FQGNSA. Trimming removed 8 bases from V and 0 bases from J, with 9 bases in between. This CDR3 is CASRRGSTDTQYF. DNA for the CDR3: TGTGCCAGCCGTAGGGGGAGCACAGATACGCAGTATTTT.

V usage is TRBV27 and J usage is TRBJ1-2, with a weak D call TRBD1 (6 bases). V lost 3 bases and J lost 5, with 19 bases in between. In germline, CDR1 is MNHEY, CDR2 SMNVEV (reference sequence). The CDR3 is made up of 16 amino acids. The CDR3 DNA follows: TGTGCCAGCAGTTTCGGGTCAGGGGCCGGCCTTTATGGCTACACCTTC. It encodes CASSFGSGAGLYGYTF.

The genes are TRBV4-3 and TRBJ1-2, with D maybe TRBD1 (5 bases). V lost 0 bases, J lost 4 bases, and 15 bases lay in between. This CDR3 has 16 amino acids. CDR1 and CDR2 (germline): LGHNA, YSLEER. CDR3: CASSQDQGRVFYGYTF. The CDR3 DNA follows: TGCGCCAGCAGCCAAGATCAGGGCAGGGTTTTCTATGGCTACACCTTC.

The V and J genes are TRBV12-3 or TRBV12-4 and TRBJ1-2, with 8 bases lining up with TRBD1. The CDR3 runs to 13 residues. Losses at the gene ends were 5 bases for V and 4 bases for J; bases not matched to a gene: 3. CDR3 amino acids: CASSLGTGYGYTF. The CDR3 DNA reads TGTGCCAGCAGTCTTGGGACAGGCTATGGCTACACCTTC.